The 14 T cell receptor beta chains below were found in one sample sequenced in a study of cytomegalovirus exposure and HLA in healthy donors. The PCR ran on 60 Vbeta and 13 Jbeta primers. Method: immunoSEQ multiplex PCR; TCRdb's copy keeps in-frame clones and lacks some. The profile shows over 150,000 clones, roughly 78% of them singletons. Source material: PBMCs. Receptor source: a woman in her forties or fifties in good health and CMV-seropositive.

J is TRBJ2-6 and V is TRBV7-3; D is unresolved. CDR1 SGHTA and CDR2 FQGTGA come from the germline V gene. This CDR3 comprises 15 residues. Trimming stripped 5 bases from V and 1 base from J, with 9 bases between. This chain's CDR3 is CASSPTNSGANVLTF. As DNA, the CDR3 is TGTGCCAGCAGCCCAACAAATTCTGGGGCCAACGTCCTGACTTTC.

The gene calls are TRBV5-1 and TRBJ1-1, with a possible D match to TRBD1 (6 bases). Germline V gives CDR1 SGHRS, CDR2 YFSETQ. The ends were cut back, 1 base at V and 6 bases at J, with 10 bases in the middle. The length of the CDR3 is 13 residues. This chain's CDR3 is CASSLWGQAEAFF. The CDR3 DNA follows: TGCGCCAGCAGCTTGTGGGGGCAAGCTGAAGCTTTCTTT.

This clone was counted a single time. The gene calls are TRBV2 and TRBJ2-7; D gene uncertain. The CDR3 consists of 11 residues. Between the trimmed V and J ends, which lost 6 bases and 2 bases, there was a span of 5 bases. Per germline, CDR1 SNHLY and CDR2 FYNNEI. This chain's CDR3 is CASRSAYEQYF. The CDR3 coding sequence is TGTGCCAGCAGGTCCGCCTACGAGCAGTACTTC.

This clone was counted once. One junction end does not reproduce the germline sequence, and a read error may be involved. This chain links TRBV28 with TRBJ2-7; D unclear. This CDR3 contains 18 residues. The germline gives CDR1 MDHEN, CDR2 SYDVKM. This CDR3 reads CAGSLEEVEDPTQDEQYF. CDR3 sequence (DNA): TGTGCCGGCAGTTTAGAGGAAGTTGAGGATCCAACGCAAGACGAGCAGTACTTC.

CDR3 protein: CASSPPWQGAGTEAFF. CDR3 in DNA: TGTGCCAGCTCACCACCGTGGCAGGGGGCGGGAACTGAAGCTTTCTTT. J is TRBJ1-1 and V is TRBV18, with TRBD1 matching 8 bases. V was pared by 0 bases and J by 5 bases, with 8 bases of the junction left unmatched. The CDR3 consists of 16 residues. CDR1 and CDR2 (germline): KGHSH, LQKENI.

The chain recombines TRBV30 with TRBJ2-7; possible D gene TRBD1, 5 bases. CDR1 is GTSNPN and CDR2 is SVGIG in the germline V gene (reference sequence). This CDR3 contains 13 residues. The V gene lost 0 bases and the J gene lost 2 bases, with 8 bases spanning the gap. The CDR3: CAWSVTGAYEQYF. The DNA of the CDR3 is TGTGCCTGGAGTGTTACAGGAGCCTACGAGCAGTACTTC.

The chain carries TRBV4-3 and TRBJ2-2; a possible D gene is TRBD1 (6 bases). The V end lost 0 bases, the J end lost 4 bases, and 15 bases lay between the germline ends. CDR1 and CDR2 from the germline V gene are LGHNA and YSLEER. The CDR3 is 17 residues long. CDR3 protein: CASSQDRSRGGTGELFF. Here the CDR3 DNA reads TGCGCCAGCAGCCAAGATCGTTCCAGGGGCGGCACCGGGGAGCTGTTTTTT.

V gene TRBV19 combines with J gene TRBJ1-1; perhaps TRBD1 as D (6 bases). The CDR3 has 15 residues. Germline V lookup: CDR1 LNHDA, CDR2 SQIVND (reference sequence). V was pared by 2 bases and J by 0 bases, with 10 bases between. This CDR3 reads CASSIWTELNTEAFF. The CDR3 DNA reads TGTGCCAGTAGTATATGGACAGAGTTGAACACTGAAGCTTTCTTT.

This clone was counted once. The chain carries TRBV5-1 and TRBJ1-2; tentatively, D is TRBD1 (5 bases). Between the trimmed V and J ends, which lost 3 bases and 2 bases, there was a span of 8 bases. The CDR3 length is 13 residues. CDR1 and CDR2 from the germline V gene are SGHRS and YFSETQ. The CDR3 sequence is CASSSQANYGYTF. The CDR3 nucleotides are TGCGCCAGCAGCTCACAGGCGAACTATGGCTACACCTTC.

In its sample, this clone was seen a few times. The V and J genes are TRBV5-4 and TRBJ1-4; D ambiguous. This CDR3 has 14 amino acids. The V gene lost 3 bases and the J gene lost 8 bases, with 14 bases spanning the gap. Germline V lookup: CDR1 SGHNT, CDR2 YYREEE (reference sequence). The CDR3 region is CASSSKITPEKLFF. CDR3 DNA: TGTGCCAGCAGCTCGAAGATTACTCCAGAAAAACTGTTTTTT. The whole variable domain, filled in from reference TRBV5-4 and TRBJ1-4, reads ETGVTQSPTHLIKTRGQQVTLRCSSQSGHNTVSWYQQALGQGPQFIFQYYREEENGRGNFPPRFSGLQFPNYSSELNVNALELDDSALYLCASSSKITPEKLFFGSGTQLSVL.

This clone showed up just once. V and J are TRBV28 and TRBJ1-1; the match to TRBD1 covers 7 bases. This CDR3 is 15 amino acids long. The J segment lost 1 base and the V segment lost 5 bases, leaving 7 bases of the junction unmatched. Germline lookup yields CDR1 MDHEN and CDR2 SYDVKM. The CDR3 coding sequence is TGTGCCAGCAGTGAACTCGGGACAGCGAACACTGAAGCTTTCTTT. This codes for CASSELGTANTEAFF.

V is TRBV9 and J is TRBJ2-1, with D perhaps matching TRBD1 (6 bases). The V gene lost 7 bases and the J gene lost 9 bases, with 17 bases spanning the gap. Germline CDR1 SGDLS, CDR2 YYNGEE. The CDR3 totals 13 residues. Here the CDR3 DNA reads TGTGCCAGCGGGCACAGGGAAATAGGTGAGCAGTTCTTC. It codes for CASGHREIGEQFF.

There are a few counts of this clone. The rearrangement links TRBV7-3 to TRBJ2-3; 8 bases map to TRBD2. CDR3 length equals 16 residues. From germline, CDR1 is SGHTA and CDR2 FQGTGA. Losses at the gene ends were 5 bases for V and 4 bases for J; bases not matched to a gene: 11. CDR3 sequence: CASSPQRDGGADTQYF. The CDR3 bases are TGTGCCAGCAGCCCGCAGAGAGACGGGGGGGCAGATACGCAGTATTTT.

This sequence joins TRBV30 and TRBJ1-1; possibly TRBD1 for D (5 bases). This CDR3 comprises 14 residues. V was trimmed by 3 bases and J by 6 bases, leaving 17 bases between them. Germline values: CDR1 GTSNPN, CDR2 SVGIG (reference sequence). CDR3 DNA sequence: TGTGCCTGGAGCAAGAAGGCAGGGCATCCTGAAGCTTTCTTT. It encodes CAWSKKAGHPEAFF.